These T cell receptor beta chains were read from a single sample in a study of blood T cell repertoires in COVID-19. TCRdb's copy holds only in-frame clones and misses some; the assay was immunoSEQ multiplex PCR. The table shows around 140,000 clones, with about 89% occurring only once. Material: peripheral blood. The receptors originated from a man aged 50 or older with active or convalescent COVID-19. The CDR3 runs from the conserved cysteine through the conserved F or W. The D gene is left open where the match is weak. Only some rows state a clone size, as once, few, many or a class for expanded clones.

>TRBD1|.|TRBJ2-7|TRBV6-6
TGTGCCAGCAGTTACTCGCAACCAGGACAGGGCTTCGAGCAGTACTTC
CASSYSQPGQGFEQYF
>.|.|TRBJ2-1|TRBV15
TGTGCCACCAGCAGAGTGGGGCAGGGTAGCTCCTACAATGAGCAGTTCTTC
CATSRVGQGSSYNEQFF
>TRBD1|once|TRBJ2-6|TRBV19
TGTGCCAGTAGTATAGAGGTAGGCAGGGGGCGAGCTGGGGCCAACGTCCTGACTTTC
CASSIEVGRGRAGANVLTF
>.|.|TRBJ2-7|TRBV19
TGTGCCAGTAGTATATCCGGTTACGAGCAGTACTTC
CASSISGYEQYF
>.|.|TRBJ2-2|TRBV24-1
TGTGCCACCAGTGACCAGGCCGGTCACAGAAACACCGGGGAGCTGTTTTTT
CATSDQAGHRNTGELFF
>.|.|TRBJ2-5|TRBV7-2
TGTGCCAGCAGCTTAGGGGCGGGCCAAGAGACCCAGTACTTC
CASSLGAGQETQYF
>.|few|TRBJ2-5|TRBV12-3/TRBV12-4
TGTGCCAGCAGTGTGGGAACCGGGACTACCCAGTACTTC
CASSVGTGTTQYF
>.|once|TRBJ2-5|TRBV5-6
TGTGCCAGCAGCTTTTCGGCGGGAGAGACCCAGTACTTC
CASSFSAGETQYF
>.|.|TRBJ1-5|TRBV6-5
TGTGCCAGCAGTTACTCGAGGGGAGGGCCCCAGCATTTT
CASSYSRGGPQHF
>.|.|TRBJ2-3|TRBV18
TGTGCCAGCTCAGAAAGACAGGGACTCACAGATACGCAGTATTTT
CASSERQGLTDTQYF
>.|.|TRBJ2-7|TRBV7-9
TGTGCCAGCAGCTACCGGGACTCCTCCTACGAGCAGTACTTC
CASSYRDSSYEQYF
>.|.|TRBJ2-7|TRBV30
TGTGCCTGGAGTGTACGCCGGGTCTACGAGCAGTACTTC
CAWSVRRVYEQYF
>TRBD2|.|TRBJ2-1|TRBV2
TGTGCCAGCAGTGATGGTGGCGGGCCCCGGGGGGTCTTC
CASSDGGGPRGVF
>TRBD2|.|TRBJ2-2|TRBV2
TGTGCCAGCAGTGAACGGTGGCTAGCGGGAGAAATCGGGGAGCTGTTTTTT
CASSERWLAGEIGELFF
>.|.|TRBJ2-1|TRBV24-1
TGTGCCACCAGTGATGGACCGGGACTTCAGACCAACAATGAGCAGTTCTTC
CATSDGPGLQTNNEQFF
>.|.|TRBJ1-5|TRBV6-6
TGTGCCACCCGGGGGGGTAATCAGCCCCAGCATTTT
CATRGGNQPQHF
>TRBD1|.|TRBJ2-7|TRBV12-3/TRBV12-4
TGTGCCAGCAGTTTTGGGGACAGGACAAGTTTC
CASSFGDRTSF
>TRBD1|few|TRBJ2-7|TRBV5-4
TGTGCCAGCAGCCGCCGGGACAGGGGGCTCAACGAGCAGTACTTC
CASSRRDRGLNEQYF
>.|.|TRBJ1-6|TRBV30
TGTGCCTGGAGTGTACGACAGTTTTATAATTCACCCCTCCACTTT
CAWSVRQFYNSPLHF
>TRBD2|.|TRBJ2-1|TRBV7-6
TGTGCCAGCAGCTTAGGACTAGCGAGCTCCTACAATGAGCAGTTCTTC
CASSLGLASSYNEQFF
>.|.|TRBJ2-7|TRBV6-2/TRBV6-3
TGTGCCAGCAGCCACCTCATGGGAAGGTGGGAGGCCTACGAGCAGTACTTC
CASSHLMGRWEAYEQYF
>TRBD1|.|TRBJ2-2|TRBV5-6
TGTGCCAGCAGCCCTTTGACAGGGTTGTTCACCGGGGAGCTGTTTTTT
CASSPLTGLFTGELFF
>.|.|TRBJ2-7|TRBV19
TGTGCCAGTAGTAACCCGGGTCTAACCTACGAGCAGTACTTC
CASSNPGLTYEQYF
>.|once|TRBJ1-4|TRBV6-2/TRBV6-3
TGTGCCAGCAGTGACCGCAGGGGAGATGAAAAACTGTTTTTT
CASSDRRGDEKLFF
>TRBD1|.|TRBJ2-2|TRBV3-1/TRBV3-2
TGTGCCAGCAGGGTCGACAGGGCCGGGGAGCTGTTTTTT
CASRVDRAGELFF
>.|.|TRBJ2-5|TRBV20-1
TGCAGTGCTAGAGATCTATGGACCCAGTACTTC
CSARDLWTQYF
>TRBD2|.|TRBJ2-1|TRBV10-3
TGTGCCATCAGTATACAACTAGCGGGGGGACACAATGAGCAGTTCTTC
CAISIQLAGGHNEQFF
>TRBD2|.|TRBJ2-2|TRBV19
TGTGCCAGTAGTATAGCACTAGCGGACAACACCGGGGAGCTGTTTTTT
CASSIALADNTGELFF
>TRBD2|.|TRBJ2-5|TRBV20-1
TGCAGTGCTAGTATACAGCGGGGGGGACAAGAGACCCAGTACTTC
CSASIQRGGQETQYF
>TRBD1|.|TRBJ1-1|TRBV5-1
TGCGCCAGCAGCTACAACAGGGGAAAGGACACTGAAGCTTTCTTT
CASSYNRGKDTEAFF